Shown below are 27 T cell receptor beta chains from a single sample sequenced in a study of blood T cell repertoires in COVID-19. Libraries were prepared by immunoSEQ multiplex PCR; TCRdb keeps only in-frame clonotypes and omits some of them. This table holds more than 85,000 clones, 80% to 90% found once. The specimen sequenced was peripheral blood. The receptors were gathered from a woman between 70 and 85 years old with acute or convalescent COVID-19.

The chain has TRBV7-2 and TRBJ2-2, with 7 bases lining up with TRBD1. Germline V gene data show CDR1 as SGHTA and CDR2 as FQGNSA. The CDR3 runs to 15 residues. The V and J ends lost 5 bases and 2 bases, in that order; junction bases with no gene match: 5. The CDR3 spells CASSPPGGNTGELFF. The CDR3 DNA is TGTGCCAGCAGCCCCCCAGGGGGTAACACCGGGGAGCTGTTTTTT.

The chain couples TRBV30 to TRBJ2-1; 15 positions agree with TRBD2. Germline CDR1 GTSNPN, CDR2 SVGIG (reference sequence). Losses at the gene ends were 5 bases for V and 9 bases for J; bases not matched to a gene: 8. The CDR3 spans 15 residues. The CDR3 here is CAWGRGLAGGLEQFF. DNA for the CDR3: TGTGCCTGGGGACGGGGACTAGCGGGAGGTCTTGAGCAGTTCTTC.

On this clone itself: Other DNA sequences of this sample code for an identical CDR3. V is TRBV2 and J is TRBJ1-1; D not certain. The CDR3 consists of 13 residues. Trimming pared 4 bases from V and 3 bases from J, leaving 9 bases between. Germline V gene sequence: CDR1 SNHLY, CDR2 FYNNEI. This chain's CDR3 is CASSATGYTEAFF. For the CDR3, the DNA is TGTGCCAGCAGTGCAACGGGGTACACTGAAGCTTTCTTT.

The genes are TRBV20-1 and TRBJ1-6, with a tentative D call TRBD1 (5 bases). Trimming took off 3 bases at V and 7 bases at J, with 16 bases between the two ends. The CDR3 spans 15 residues. The germline V gene encodes CDR1 DFQATT and CDR2 SNEGSKA (reference sequence). The CDR3 spells CSASLGTRGNSPLHF. The DNA of the CDR3 is TGCAGTGCTAGTTTGGGGACTCGGGGAAATTCACCCCTCCACTTT.

V and J are TRBV30 and TRBJ2-7, with D possibly matching TRBD2 (5 bases). Germline lookup yields CDR1 GTSNPN and CDR2 SVGIG (reference sequence). This CDR3 has 13 amino acids. V lost 3 bases to trimming and J lost 2 bases, with 11 bases between them. The CDR3 loop is CAWRGRGPYEQYF. For the CDR3, the DNA is TGTGCCTGGAGGGGCCGAGGGCCCTACGAGCAGTACTTC.

The chain links TRBV3-1 (or the pseudogene TRBV3-2) to TRBJ2-7; 12 bases fit TRBD2. Looked up from germline, CDR1 is LGHDT and CDR2 is YNNKEL (reference sequence). The CDR3 contains 17 residues. The ends lost 1 base at V and 2 bases at J; junction bases unmatched: 6. The CDR3 sequence is CASSQGPSGRVTYEQYF. CDR3 DNA sequence: TGTGCCAGCAGCCAAGGTCCTAGCGGGAGGGTAACCTACGAGCAGTACTTC.

The chain couples TRBV3-1 (or the pseudogene TRBV3-2) to TRBJ2-7, with 7 nucleotides matching TRBD2. The CDR3 consists of 16 residues. J was trimmed by 3 bases and V by 1 base; bases with no gene match: 9. Germline loops: CDR1 LGHDT, CDR2 YNNKEL (reference sequence). The CDR3 region has the DNA TGTGCCAGCAGCCAAGGTTCGGGGGGACTCCTCTACGAGCAGTACTTC. Protein sequence: CASSQGSGGLLYEQYF.

V is TRBV9 and J is TRBJ1-6, with 7 bases identical to TRBD1. The CDR3 totals 14 residues. Germline lookup yields CDR1 SGDLS and CDR2 YYNGEE. Trimming at V came to 4 bases and at J to 7 bases, leaving 5 bases not matched to a gene. The CDR3 sequence: CASSKRQGNSPLHF. CDR3 nucleotide sequence: TGTGCCAGCAGCAAAAGACAGGGCAATTCACCCCTCCACTTT.

This rearrangement joins TRBV7-2 to TRBJ1-2; maybe TRBD1 (6 bases). The CDR3 length is 15 residues. The V gene lost 3 bases and the J gene lost 3 bases, with 14 bases spanning the gap. The germline gives CDR1 SGHTA, CDR2 FQGNSA. The CDR3 sequence: CASSFFPGDDYGYTF. The CDR3 DNA sequence: TGTGCCAGCAGCTTCTTTCCAGGGGACGACTATGGCTACACCTTC.

This clone was seen more than once but under ten times. J is TRBJ2-1 and V is TRBV7-2; 9 bases align to TRBD2. The trim removed 2 bases at V and 5 bases at J, leaving 4 bases unmatched. The germline gives CDR1 SGHTA, CDR2 FQGNSA. The CDR3 totals 15 residues. The DNA for the CDR3 is TGTGCCAGCAGCTTATTAGCGGGGGCTGACAATGAGCAGTTCTTC. Translation gives CASSLLAGADNEQFF.

The rearrangement links TRBV7-9 to TRBJ1-1; a weak D match, TRBD1 (5 bases). Looked up from germline, CDR1 is SEHNR and CDR2 is FQNEAQ (reference sequence). Trimming shortened V by 7 bases and J by 1 base, and 13 bases separated the two germline ends. CDR3 length equals 14 residues. CDR3 region: CASTPGGGNTEAFF. As DNA, the CDR3 is TGTGCCAGCACCCCCGGCGGGGGGAACACTGAAGCTTTCTTT.

The chain is built from TRBV2 and TRBJ2-3; 8 bases map to TRBD2. Trimming cost V 5 bases and J 3 bases; bases outside gene matches: 4. CDR3 length: 14 residues. Germline V gene lookup returns CDR1 SNHLY and CDR2 FYNNEI. The CDR3 spells CASSTGLATDTQYF. The CDR3, as DNA: TGTGCCAGCAGTACCGGACTAGCTACAGATACGCAGTATTTT.

The rearrangement links TRBV9 to TRBJ1-2; D might be TRBD1 (5 bases). This CDR3 is built from 15 residues. Per the germline V gene, CDR1 is SGDLS and CDR2 is YYNGEE. V was trimmed by 0 bases and J by 5 bases, leaving 14 bases between them. The CDR3 nucleotides are TGTGCCAGCAGCGTAGGGGGCGGTGAGATTTATGGCTACACCTTC. This sequence encodes CASSVGGGEIYGYTF.

This clone was observed a single time. The V call is TRBV7-6, the J call TRBJ2-3; TRBD2 matches at 7 bases. Germline-derived CDR1 and CDR2 are SGHVS and FNYEAQ. The CDR3 runs 14 residues. V shed 5 bases and J 5 bases; nucleotides not matched to a gene: 7. Written as DNA, the CDR3 is TGTGCCAGCAGCCCTGGTGGGGAGGGAGATACGCAGTATTTT. Translating it yields CASSPGGEGDTQYF.

This chain uses TRBV7-2 with TRBJ2-3; the match to TRBD2 covers 12 bases. The CDR3 is 16 amino acids. CDR1 and CDR2 from the germline V gene are SGHTA and FQGNSA. The ends lost 4 bases at V and 4 bases at J; junction bases unmatched: 6. The CDR3 DNA reads TGTGCCAGCAGCTCGCCTAGCGGGGGGGGTCCAGATACGCAGTATTTT. Encoded protein: CASSSPSGGGPDTQYF.

The chain carries TRBV20-1 and TRBJ2-7, with TRBD1 matching 7 bases. The CDR3 consists of 13 residues. V dropped 3 bases and J dropped 2; count of bases not matched to a gene: 4. Germline V lookup: CDR1 DFQATT, CDR2 SNEGSKA (reference sequence). The DNA for the CDR3 is TGCAGTGCTAGTGAGACAGGGCCCTACGAGCAGTACTTC. This translates into CSASETGPYEQYF.

The chain joins TRBV5-1 to TRBJ1-3; D unresolved. This CDR3 spans 15 amino acids. Germline CDR1 and CDR2: SGHRS and YFSETQ. Deletions cut 6 bases from V and 0 bases from J, with 13 bases between. CDR3 protein: CASTESASSGNTIYF. The CDR3 bases are TGCGCCAGCACCGAATCCGCCAGCTCTGGAAACACCATATATTTT.

The chain uses TRBV7-9 and TRBJ2-1, with 8 bases that match TRBD2. The germline gives CDR1 SEHNR, CDR2 FQNEAQ (reference sequence). The CDR3 runs 15 residues. V shed 5 bases and J 4 bases; nucleotides not matched to a gene: 7. CDR3 in DNA: TGTGCCAGCAGCCCAATCGGGACTAGTTACAATGAGCAGTTCTTC. Amino acid sequence: CASSPIGTSYNEQFF. The full variable domain, in which reference TRBV7-9 and TRBJ2-1 provide the parts outside the CDR3, is DTGVSQNPRHKITKRGQNVTFRCDPISEHNRLYWYRQTLGQGPEFLTYFQNEAQLEKSRLLSDRFSAERPKGSFSTLEIQRTEQGDSAMYLCASSPIGTSYNEQFFGPGTRLTVL.

This sequence joins TRBV19 and TRBJ1-2; D ambiguous. The germline CDR1 and CDR2 sequences are LNHDA and SQIVND (reference sequence). V dropped 7 bases and J dropped 3 bases, with 9 bases sitting between them. The CDR3 loop spans 12 amino acids. The CDR3 protein is CASTIDYYGYTF. The CDR3 DNA follows: TGTGCCAGTACGATTGACTACTATGGCTACACCTTC.

V and J are TRBV5-6 and TRBJ1-2; no reliable D call. The V end lost 5 bases, the J end lost 3 bases, and 11 bases lay between the germline ends. The CDR3 contains 13 residues. Germline loops: CDR1 SGHDT, CDR2 YYEEEE. CDR3 residues: CASRQSGDYGYTF. CDR3 in DNA: TGTGCCAGCAGACAATCCGGGGACTATGGCTACACCTTC.

V usage is TRBV27 and J usage is TRBJ1-5; 9 nucleotides align to TRBD1. Germline values: CDR1 MNHEY, CDR2 SMNVEV (reference sequence). The V and J ends lost 1 base and 5 bases, in that order; junction bases with no gene match: 9. This CDR3 comprises 17 residues. The CDR3: CASSLYHIRQGDQPQHF. DNA of the CDR3: TGTGCCAGCAGTTTATACCACATTCGACAGGGGGATCAGCCCCAGCATTTT.

The J gene is TRBJ2-3, the V gene TRBV7-9; the match to TRBD2 covers 10 bases. This CDR3 region has 17 residues. Germline CDR1 reads SEHNR; CDR2 reads FQNEAQ (reference sequence). J gave up 4 bases and V 4 bases, and 11 bases lay outside the gene matches. The CDR3 is CASSSNLAGARSDTQYF. CDR3 nucleotide sequence: TGTGCCAGCAGCTCAAATCTAGCGGGAGCCCGCTCAGATACGCAGTATTTT.

This clone was seen a handful of times. The V call is TRBV11-3, the J call TRBJ2-3; D not resolved. The CDR3 is 14 amino acids. Per the germline V gene, CDR1 is SGHNT and CDR2 is YENEEA. V was pared by 1 base and J by 0 bases, with 5 bases between. CDR3 coding DNA: TGTGCCAGCAGCTTAGCAGCGAGCACAGATACGCAGTATTTT. Its translation: CASSLAASTDTQYF.

The chain has TRBV9 and TRBJ1-2, with D maybe TRBD1 (5 bases). The V end was cut by 0 bases, the J end by 10 bases, with 16 bases between. This CDR3 region has 14 residues. Germline lookup yields CDR1 SGDLS and CDR2 YYNGEE. The CDR3 nucleotides are TGTGCCAGCAGCGTAGTATATCAGGGAATAGACTACACCTTC. It translates to CASSVVYQGIDYTF.

J is TRBJ2-4 and V is TRBV30; D might be TRBD2 (5 bases). Germline assignment: CDR1 GTSNPN and CDR2 SVGIG (reference sequence). This CDR3 region has 13 residues. Between the trimmed V and J ends, which lost 2 bases and 2 bases, there was a span of 7 bases. The CDR3: CAWSSGSKNIQYF. The CDR3 DNA sequence: TGTGCCTGGAGTTCGGGGTCCAAAAACATTCAGTACTTC.

The chain is built from TRBV7-6 and TRBJ1-2, with a tentative D call TRBD1 (5 bases). The germline CDR1 and CDR2 sequences are SGHVS and FNYEAQ. The CDR3 is 13 amino acids. Trimming took off 5 bases at V and 1 base at J, with 8 bases between the two ends. CDR3 nucleotide sequence: TGTGCCAGCAGCAGCGGGGGTAACTATGGCTACACCTTC. It specifies CASSSGGNYGYTF.

This clone showed up just once. The rearrangement uses TRBV6-5 and TRBJ1-1; 9 nucleotides line up with TRBD1. V shed 10 bases, J shed 3 bases, and the junction held 6 bases outside the gene matches. Germline CDR1 is MNHEY and CDR2 is SVGAGI. There are 13 residues in the CDR3. The CDR3 region is CATSWTGDTEAFF. CDR3 coding DNA: TGTGCCACAAGTTGGACAGGGGACACTGAAGCTTTCTTT.